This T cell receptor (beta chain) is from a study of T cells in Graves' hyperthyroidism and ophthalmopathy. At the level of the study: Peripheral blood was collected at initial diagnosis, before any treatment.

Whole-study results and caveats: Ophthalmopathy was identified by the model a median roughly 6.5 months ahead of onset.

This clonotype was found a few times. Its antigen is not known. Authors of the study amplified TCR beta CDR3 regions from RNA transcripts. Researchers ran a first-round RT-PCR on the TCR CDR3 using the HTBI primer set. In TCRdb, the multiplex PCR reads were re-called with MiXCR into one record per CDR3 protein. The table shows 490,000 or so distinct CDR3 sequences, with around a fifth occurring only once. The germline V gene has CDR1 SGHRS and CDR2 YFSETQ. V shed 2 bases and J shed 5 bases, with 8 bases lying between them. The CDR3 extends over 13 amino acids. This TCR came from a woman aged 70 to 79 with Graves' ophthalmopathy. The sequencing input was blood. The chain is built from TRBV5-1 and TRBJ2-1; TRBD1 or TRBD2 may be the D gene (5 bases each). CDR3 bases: TGCGCCAGCAGCTTTGGGACCAACAATGAGCAGTTCTTC. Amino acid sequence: CASSFGTNNEQFF. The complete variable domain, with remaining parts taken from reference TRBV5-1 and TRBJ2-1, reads KAGVTQTPRYLIKTRGQQVTLSCSPISGHRSVSWYQQTPGQGLQFLFEYFSETQRNKGNFPGRFSGRQFSNSRSEMNVSTLELGDSALYLCASSFGTNNEQFFGPGTRLTVL.